The 26 T cell receptor beta chains listed next were all sequenced from one sample in a study of cytomegalovirus exposure and HLA in healthy donors. It was with 60 Vbeta and 13 Jbeta primers that the PCR ran. The data were produced by immunoSEQ multiplex PCR, yet TCRdb's version contains in-frame clones alone and is incomplete. Among nearly 200,000 clones listed, around 86% were seen once. The sample comprised PBMCs. The receptor set was obtained from a man aged 25-40 years in good health and CMV-seronegative.

This clone was recorded once. V and J are TRBV2 and TRBJ2-2, with 12 bases aligning to TRBD2. V dropped 6 bases and J dropped 0; count of bases not matched to a gene: 8. This CDR3 has 18 amino acids. Looked up from germline, CDR1 is SNHLY and CDR2 is FYNNEI. The DNA for the CDR3 is TGTGCCAGCAGCCACGGACTAGCGGGGCTCGCGAACACCGGGGAGCTGTTTTTT. It yields the protein CASSHGLAGLANTGELFF.

The J gene is TRBJ2-7, the V gene TRBV5-1; TRBD2 matches 9 bases. CDR3 length: 18 residues. The germline V gene encodes CDR1 SGHRS and CDR2 YFSETQ. The V gene end was trimmed by 5 bases and the J gene end by 4 bases; junction bases not matched to a gene: 19. CDR3 in amino acids: CASSRASGNQGMGYEQYF. The CDR3 nucleotides are TGCGCCAGCAGTCGGGCTAGCGGGAACCAAGGAATGGGGTACGAGCAGTACTTC.

This clone has a single count. The chain recombines TRBV15 with TRBJ2-7; 9 nucleotides match TRBD2. CDR1 is LNHNV and CDR2 is YYDKDF in the germline V gene (reference sequence). V was pared by 5 bases and J by 5 bases, with 19 bases of the junction left unmatched. The CDR3 is 18 residues long. CDR3 residues: CATSLPPGPGLARDEQYF. The CDR3 DNA is TGTGCCACCAGCCTCCCTCCGGGACCGGGACTAGCACGGGACGAGCAGTACTTC.

This chain links TRBV7-9 with TRBJ1-4, with TRBD1 matching 8 bases. The junction had 11 bases not matched to a gene; V was cut back by 4 bases and J by 4 bases. Per the germline V gene, CDR1 is SEHNR and CDR2 is FQNEAQ (reference sequence). The CDR3 runs 17 residues. The CDR3: CASSSLMPGQGNEKLFF. CDR3 nucleotide sequence: TGTGCCAGCAGCTCCTTGATGCCCGGACAGGGTAATGAAAAACTGTTTTTT.

There are a few counts of this clone. The V call is TRBV6-5, the J call TRBJ1-2; 10 positions agree with TRBD1. The CDR3 extends over 14 amino acids. J lost 2 bases, V lost 7 bases, and 4 bases had no gene match. Germline V gene data show CDR1 as MNHEY and CDR2 as SVGAGI. CDR3 nucleotide sequence: TGTGCCAGCAACCTGGACAGGGGGAACTATGGCTACACCTTC. Translation gives CASNLDRGNYGYTF.

The rearrangement links TRBV9 to TRBJ2-2; D is uncertain. V was cut by 4 bases and J by 8 bases, with 15 bases left in between. Germline CDR1 and CDR2: SGDLS and YYNGEE. This CDR3 comprises 14 residues. The CDR3 reads CASSQHWQAGELFF. CDR3 bases: TGTGCCAGCAGCCAACATTGGCAGGCTGGGGAGCTGTTTTTT.

This chain joins TRBV30 and TRBJ2-3; D is possibly TRBD1 (5 bases). The CDR3 runs 11 residues. The germline V and J ends were trimmed by 3 bases and 8 bases, with 9 bases remaining between them. CDR1 GTSNPN and CDR2 SVGIG come from the germline V gene (reference sequence). CDR3 amino acids: CAWSSGITQYF. The DNA of the CDR3 is TGTGCCTGGAGCTCAGGGATTACGCAGTATTTT.

In nucleotides, the CDR3 is TGCGCCAGCAGCCAAGATTATGAGCTGTTTTTT. Amino acid sequence: CASSQDYELFF. The chain couples TRBV4-1 to TRBJ2-2; unclear D gene. Per germline, CDR1 MGHRA and CDR2 YSYEKL. V lost 0 bases, J lost 11 bases, and 4 bases lay in between. This CDR3 comprises 11 residues.

The chain links TRBV4-3 to TRBJ1-6; 9 positions match TRBD1. Germline V gives CDR1 LGHNA, CDR2 YSLEER. Losses at the gene ends were 2 bases for V and 7 bases for J; bases not matched to a gene: 9. The CDR3 loop spans 17 amino acids. CDR3 sequence: CASSQQQGAVWNSPLHF. In DNA, the CDR3 is TGCGCCAGCAGCCAACAACAGGGGGCCGTTTGGAATTCACCCCTCCACTTT.

The chain combines TRBV4-2 with TRBJ2-4; TRBD1 matches 7 bases. V was clipped by 0 bases and J by 9 bases; unmatched bases: 11. Germline-derived CDR1 and CDR2 are LGHNA and YNFKEQ. This CDR3 has 16 residues. The CDR3 sequence is CASSQDGAGGLGIQYF. DNA for the CDR3: TGTGCCAGCAGCCAAGATGGGGCAGGGGGTCTAGGCATTCAGTACTTC.

The rearrangement uses TRBV29-1 and TRBJ2-7; tentative D call: TRBD2 (5 bases). The CDR3 has 14 amino acids. Trimming pared 5 bases from V and 5 bases from J, leaving 19 bases between. In germline, CDR1 is SQVTM, CDR2 ANQGSEA. Written as DNA, the CDR3 is TGCAGCGTTCTCGGCCCCGGGATAACCAACGAGCAGTACTTC. It is translated as CSVLGPGITNEQYF.

A single count supports this clone. This chain uses TRBV7-9 with TRBJ1-1; 8 bases line up with TRBD1. CDR3 length: 12 amino acids. Germline CDR1 SEHNR, CDR2 FQNEAQ (reference sequence). V gave up 3 bases and J gave up 8 bases; unmatched junction bases: 2. The CDR3 here is CASSLTGVEAFF. As DNA, the CDR3 is TGTGCCAGCAGCTTGACAGGGGTGGAAGCTTTCTTT.

This chain connects TRBV30 to TRBJ2-6; D uncertain. In germline, CDR1 is GTSNPN, CDR2 SVGIG (reference sequence). Between the trimmed V and J ends, which lost 2 bases and 0 bases, there was a span of 5 bases. The CDR3 loop spans 14 amino acids. CDR3 region: CAWSTNSGANVLTF. CDR3 nucleotide sequence: TGTGCCTGGAGTACAAACTCTGGGGCCAACGTCCTGACTTTC.

This chain uses TRBV10-3 with TRBJ2-5; TRBD2 matches at 9 bases. Per germline, CDR1 ENHRY and CDR2 SYGVKD. The CDR3 is 15 amino acids. The J segment lost 2 bases and the V segment lost 7 bases, leaving 8 bases of the junction unmatched. The CDR3 sequence is CAIKAGGEVQETQYF. CDR3 DNA: TGTGCCATCAAAGCGGGGGGCGAGGTTCAAGAGACCCAGTACTTC.

The chain couples TRBV28 to TRBJ1-1; D perhaps matches TRBD1 (5 bases). Germline values: CDR1 MDHEN, CDR2 SYDVKM. CDR3 length: 13 amino acids. With 5 bases removed from V and 7 bases from J, the gap between germline ends came to 14 bases. This CDR3 reads CASSPSDRYEAFF. CDR3 nucleotide sequence: TGTGCCAGCAGTCCCTCTGACAGATATGAAGCTTTCTTT.

The J gene is TRBJ2-7, the V gene TRBV14; D is ambiguous. The length of the CDR3 is 16 residues. Trimming removed 0 bases at V and 2 bases at J, with 14 bases between. Germline lookup yields CDR1 SGHDN and CDR2 FVKESK. For the CDR3, the DNA is TGTGCCAGCAGCCAAGATCCCCCGGGTCTTACCTACGAGCAGTACTTC. As protein: CASSQDPPGLTYEQYF.

The CDR3 loop is CASSFVVGGAIYEQYF. Here the CDR3 DNA reads TGTGCCAGCAGTTTCGTTGTAGGGGGGGCAATTTACGAGCAGTACTTC. The chain employs TRBV28 and TRBJ2-7, with TRBD2 as a possible D gene (7 bases). From germline, CDR1 is MDHEN and CDR2 SYDVKM. Trimming shortened V by 3 bases and J by 4 bases, and 19 bases separated the two germline ends. The CDR3 length is 16 residues.

The chain uses TRBV19 and TRBJ2-7; TRBD1 matches 7 bases. Germline V gene lookup returns CDR1 LNHDA and CDR2 SQIVND (reference sequence). V lost 4 bases and J lost 1; bases outside the gene matches: 4. The CDR3 spans 14 residues. For the CDR3, the DNA is TGTGCCAGTAGTACTTCGACAGGGTCCTACGAGCAGTACTTC. Translation: CASSTSTGSYEQYF.

The chain has TRBV5-1 and TRBJ1-2; D possibly corresponds to TRBD1 (6 bases). CDR1 SGHRS and CDR2 YFSETQ come from the germline V gene. The CDR3 runs 14 residues. V lost 0 bases and J lost 7, with 13 bases in between. In DNA, the CDR3 is TGCGCCAGCAGCTTGGTGGCAGGGGACGGTGGCTACACCTTC. It specifies CASSLVAGDGGYTF.

CDR3 amino acids: CASSYSRSEGQPQHF. The CDR3 nucleotides are TGTGCCAGCAGTTACTCGAGGTCTGAGGGTCAGCCCCAGCATTTT. V gene TRBV6-5 combines with J gene TRBJ1-5, with D uncertain. CDR3 size: 15 residues. Germline loops: CDR1 MNHEY, CDR2 SVGAGI. Trimming left V 0 bases short and J 6 bases short, with 12 bases between.

In DNA form, the CDR3 reads TGTGCCAGCAGTTTTTGGCGGGCCACTTTCCAAGAGACCCAGTACTTC. Translated, it gives CASSFWRATFQETQYF. The chain combines TRBV28 with TRBJ2-5, with D maybe TRBD2 (5 bases). Trimming took off 3 bases at V and 1 base at J, with 15 bases between the two ends. The length of the CDR3 is 16 residues. CDR1 is MDHEN and CDR2 is SYDVKM in the germline V gene.

The chain's CDR3 is CASSFQISTDTQYF. The CDR3 region has the DNA TGTGCCAGTAGTTTCCAGATTAGCACAGATACGCAGTATTTT. This chain uses TRBV19 with TRBJ2-3; D call uncertain. V was cut by 5 bases and J by 0 bases, with 9 bases left in between. This CDR3 has 14 amino acids. Germline V CDR1 and CDR2: LNHDA, SQIVND (reference sequence).

A few counts support this clone. The V call is TRBV11-2, the J call TRBJ2-1; the D gene is possibly TRBD1 (5 bases). This CDR3 region has 13 residues. Trimming stripped 5 bases from V and 9 bases from J, with 14 bases between. From germline, CDR1 is SGHAT and CDR2 FQNNGV. CDR3 sequence (DNA): TGTGCCAGCAGCGACCGCAGGGTCCGTGAGCAGTTCTTC. Translating gives CASSDRRVREQFF. Variable domain in full (rest from reference TRBV11-2 and TRBJ2-1): EAGVAQSPRYKIIEKRQSVAFWCNPISGHATLYWYQQILGQGPKLLIQFQNNGVVDDSQLPKDRFSAERLKGVDSTLKIQPAKLEDSAVYLCASSDRRVREQFFGPGTRLTVL.

In DNA, the CDR3 is TGTGCCAGCAGTGATGGCCAGGGAGGTCGGGAAAAACTGTTTTTT. This gives the protein CASSDGQGGREKLFF. The rearrangement uses TRBV2 and TRBJ1-4, with D perhaps matching TRBD1 (5 bases). V lost 3 bases, J lost 8 bases, and 16 bases lay in between. The V gene's germline CDR1 is SNHLY and CDR2 FYNNEI. CDR3 length: 15 residues.

The rearrangement uses TRBV2 and TRBJ1-2, with a possible D match to TRBD1 (5 bases). CDR3 length equals 14 residues. CDR1 and CDR2 (germline): SNHLY, FYNNEI. V dropped 6 bases and J dropped 4 bases, with 15 bases sitting between them. This CDR3 is CASRLVDNVYGYTF. CDR3 DNA: TGTGCCAGCAGACTGGTGGACAACGTCTATGGCTACACCTTC.

This chain joins TRBV28 and TRBJ1-2; D may be TRBD1 (6 bases). The germline V gene encodes CDR1 MDHEN and CDR2 SYDVKM. Trimming left V 6 bases short and J 7 bases short, with 9 bases between. This CDR3 region has 11 residues. CDR3 in amino acids: CASRGQAGYTF. The CDR3 coding sequence is TGTGCCAGCAGGGGACAAGCTGGCTACACCTTC.